The 27 T cell receptor beta chains below all came from one sample that was sequenced in a study of Ad26.COV2.S vaccination and SARS-CoV-2 variants. Treatment here: around 19 received Ad26.COV2.S at low or high dose, single or two shots; roughly five received placebo; per-sample allocation not given. Day 63 following the first vaccine or placebo injection was when the samples were taken. Profiled with immunoSEQ multiplex PCR; TCRdb holds only in-frame clones, not every one. This table holds about 440,000 clones, 90% found once. The sample here was peripheral blood, taken in a trial of Ad26.COV2.S vaccine versus placebo. The receptor set was obtained from a person aged 18-65 years who received the Ad26.COV2.S COVID-19 vaccine or a placebo.

The chain's CDR3 is CASSPAGLAGAREQYF. The CDR3 DNA follows: TGTGCCAGCTCCCCCGCTGGGCTAGCGGGAGCTCGAGAGCAGTACTTC. V usage is TRBV18 and J usage is TRBJ2-7, with 10 nucleotides matching TRBD2. Trimming at V came to 6 bases and at J to 7 bases, leaving 15 bases not matched to a gene. From germline, CDR1 is KGHSH and CDR2 LQKENI. CDR3 length: 16 residues.

The genes are TRBV10-3 and TRBJ1-3; the D gene is possibly TRBD1 (6 bases). The CDR3 is made up of 13 amino acids. Trimming left V 2 bases short and J 7 bases short, with 9 bases between. From germline, CDR1 is ENHRY and CDR2 SYGVKD. The CDR3 DNA reads TGTGCCATCAGTGAGGGTCAGGGGAACACCATATATTTT. Translated, it gives CAISEGQGNTIYF.

This clone appeared a single time. The chain carries TRBV4-2 and TRBJ2-7; no clear D gene. V lost 0 bases to trimming and J lost 4 bases, with 16 bases between them. There are 16 residues in the CDR3. Germline CDR1 is LGHNA and CDR2 is YNFKEQ. The CDR3 DNA reads TGTGCCAGCAGCCAAGATAGGGCTGATAGGGAATACGAGCAGTACTTC. It specifies CASSQDRADREYEQYF.

The chain carries TRBV6-2 or TRBV6-3 and TRBJ1-1, with D possibly being TRBD1 (5 bases). The CDR3 totals 15 residues. V shed 2 bases and J shed 2 bases, with 12 bases lying between them. Germline V gives CDR1 MNHEY, CDR2 SVGEGT. For the CDR3, the DNA is TGTGCCAGCAGTTACCTCGGGGGAGTAAACACTGAAGCTTTCTTT. Its translation is CASSYLGGVNTEAFF.

The chain combines TRBV2 with TRBJ1-5; no reliable D call. The CDR3 covers 15 residues. V was shortened by 4 bases and J by 4 bases, with 14 bases between the two germline ends. Looked up from germline, CDR1 is SNHLY and CDR2 is FYNNEI. The CDR3 here is CASSVWVSSNQPQHF. The CDR3 coding sequence is TGTGCCAGCAGTGTTTGGGTGAGCTCTAATCAGCCCCAGCATTTT.

This chain uses TRBV7-2 with TRBJ1-5; no definite D call. Germline V gene data show CDR1 as SGHTA and CDR2 as FQGNSA. Trimming took 0 bases from V and 9 from J, leaving 15 bases between them. This CDR3 comprises 15 residues. The CDR3 DNA reads TGTGCCAGCAGCTTAGCGGGAGGAAATCTATCGCCCCAGCATTTT. Its protein product is CASSLAGGNLSPQHF. Full variable domain (remainder filled in from reference TRBV7-2 and TRBJ1-5): GAGVSQSPSNKVTEKGKDVELRCDPISGHTALYWYRQSLGQGLEFLIYFQGNSAPDKSGLPSDRFSAERTGGSVSTLTIQRTQQEDSAVYLCASSLAGGNLSPQHFGDGTRLSIL.

The V call is TRBV19, the J call TRBJ1-2; D uncertain. From germline, CDR1 is LNHDA and CDR2 SQIVND (reference sequence). V dropped 5 bases and J dropped 7 bases, with 14 bases sitting between them. CDR3 length equals 13 residues. The CDR3 region has the DNA TGTGCCAGTAGTGGAAGGGTTGATGGTGGCTACACCTTC. Translation: CASSGRVDGGYTF.

The V gene is TRBV28, the J gene TRBJ2-1; 11 bases are a match to TRBD2. CDR1 and CDR2 from the germline V gene are MDHEN and SYDVKM. The trim removed 10 bases at V and 0 bases at J, leaving 2 bases unmatched. This CDR3 is built from 14 residues. The chain's CDR3 is CATSGRSSYNEQFF. The DNA of the CDR3 is TGTGCCACTAGCGGGAGGAGCTCCTACAATGAGCAGTTCTTC.

CDR3 in DNA: TGTGCCAGCAGTCCCGGGACAGGATACACAGATACGCAGTATTTT. Amino acids: CASSPGTGYTDTQYF. The chain combines TRBV6-5 with TRBJ2-3, with TRBD1 identical over 8 bases. CDR1 is MNHEY, CDR2 SVGAGI, per germline. Germline trimming cut 5 bases from V and 2 bases from J; bases unmatched to any gene: 6. The CDR3 length is 15 residues.

The gene calls are TRBV29-1 and TRBJ1-3; D unclear. In germline, CDR1 is SQVTM, CDR2 ANQGSEA. The CDR3 has 16 residues. For the CDR3, the DNA is TGCAGGGGAGGCAAAGCCGGTGGGAGTCCGGGAAACACCATATATTTT. Residues: CRGGKAGGSPGNTIYF.

The count of this clone is one. The DNA for the CDR3 is TGTGCCAGCAGTTTAATTCTAGCGGGAGACTACAATGAGCAGTTCTTC. The encoded protein is CASSLILAGDYNEQFF. The V gene is TRBV27, the J gene TRBJ2-1; 10 bases agree with TRBD2. This CDR3 contains 16 residues. V shed 2 bases and J 3 bases; nucleotides not matched to a gene: 4. Germline V gene data show CDR1 as MNHEY and CDR2 as SMNVEV (reference sequence).

The J gene is TRBJ2-2, the V gene TRBV20-1; D gene ambiguous. Trimming stripped 3 bases from V and 0 bases from J, with 5 bases between. Germline V gene sequence: CDR1 DFQATT, CDR2 SNEGSKA (reference sequence). This CDR3 comprises 13 residues. CDR3: CSASTPNTGELFF. The CDR3 nucleotides are TGCAGTGCTAGTACGCCGAACACCGGGGAGCTGTTTTTT.

The chain joins TRBV28 to TRBJ1-5, with 11 bases that match TRBD1. CDR3 length: 16 amino acids. The germline CDR1 and CDR2 sequences are MDHEN and SYDVKM. V lost 4 bases to trimming and J lost 2 bases; unmatched junction nucleotides: 4. CDR3 protein: CASSSAGQGGNQPQHF. The CDR3 DNA sequence: TGTGCCAGCAGTTCAGCGGGACAGGGGGGCAATCAGCCCCAGCATTTT.

The gene calls are TRBV11-2 and TRBJ1-5; D gene ambiguous. The CDR3 is 16 amino acids. V was trimmed by 3 bases and J by 1 base, leaving 13 bases between them. Germline CDR1 reads SGHAT; CDR2 reads FQNNGV. The CDR3 here is CASSFGQFGSNQPQHF. In DNA form, the CDR3 reads TGTGCCAGCAGCTTCGGGCAGTTCGGGAGCAATCAGCCCCAGCATTTT.

This chain links TRBV7-6 with TRBJ2-2; 10 bases are a match to TRBD1. The CDR3 spans 17 residues. V was clipped by 1 base and J by 5 bases; unmatched bases: 7. Germline V gives CDR1 SGHVS, CDR2 FNYEAQ. CDR3: CASSLVPTGGVTGELFF. The CDR3 bases are TGTGCCAGCAGCTTAGTTCCGACAGGGGGCGTGACCGGGGAGCTGTTTTTT. The entire variable domain, with the rest obtained from reference TRBV7-6 and TRBJ2-2, is as follows: GAGVSQSPRYKVTKRGQDVALRCDPISGHVSLYWYRQALGQGPEFLTYFNYEAQQDKSGLPNDRFSAERPEGSISTLTIQRTEQRDSAMYRCASSLVPTGGVTGELFFGEGSRLTVL.

This chain uses TRBV27 with TRBJ2-2; 8 bases align to TRBD2. Trimming cost V 3 bases and J 0 bases; bases outside gene matches: 6. The germline V gene encodes CDR1 MNHEY and CDR2 SMNVEV (reference sequence). The CDR3 spans 17 residues. The CDR3: CASSFLAGAPNTGELFF. The DNA for the CDR3 is TGTGCCAGCAGTTTCCTAGCGGGTGCTCCGAACACCGGGGAGCTGTTTTTT.

This clone was seen a few times. V gene TRBV7-6 combines with J gene TRBJ2-1; 11 positions match TRBD1. With 2 bases clipped from V and 5 bases from J, the junction kept 2 bases outside the gene matches. CDR3 length: 15 amino acids. Germline lookup yields CDR1 SGHVS and CDR2 FNYEAQ. The CDR3 region is CASSLRDRGDNEQFF. CDR3 sequence (DNA): TGTGCCAGCAGCTTACGGGACAGGGGGGACAATGAGCAGTTCTTC.

This rearrangement joins TRBV28 to TRBJ2-1, with 8 bases that match TRBD1. The CDR3 extends over 15 amino acids. Germline V gene data show CDR1 as MDHEN and CDR2 as SYDVKM. With 5 bases clipped from V and 10 bases from J, the junction kept 13 bases outside the gene matches. CDR3 loop: CASSIGTGNPKEQFF. The CDR3 coding sequence is TGTGCCAGCAGTATCGGGACAGGTAACCCCAAGGAGCAGTTCTTC. The full variable domain, its missing parts supplied by reference TRBV28 and TRBJ2-1, is DVKVTQSSRYLVKRTGEKVFLECVQDMDHENMFWYRQDPGLGLRLIYFSYDVKMKEKGDIPEGYSVSREKKERFSLILESASTNQTSMYLCASSIGTGNPKEQFFGPGTRLTVL.

The gene calls are TRBV20-1 and TRBJ2-7, with 10 bases lining up with TRBD2. Looked up from germline, CDR1 is DFQATT and CDR2 is SNEGSKA (reference sequence). This CDR3 comprises 15 residues. Germline trimming cut 3 bases from V and 4 bases from J; bases unmatched to any gene: 9. The CDR3 DNA reads TGCAGTGCTAGTCCCGTACTAGCGGGAATTTACGAGCAGTACTTC. Protein sequence: CSASPVLAGIYEQYF.

This clone showed up just once. The genes are TRBV3-1 (or the pseudogene TRBV3-2) and TRBJ2-2, with TRBD2 matching 12 bases. Trimming removed 4 bases from V and 7 bases from J; junction bases left unmatched: 13. This CDR3 spans 18 amino acids. Germline V CDR1 and CDR2: LGHDT, YNNKEL (reference sequence). The CDR3: CASSPWTSGTGARGELFF. CDR3 nucleotides: TGTGCCAGCAGCCCCTGGACTAGCGGGACCGGAGCCCGCGGGGAGCTGTTTTTT.

The sample holds one count of this clone. The sample has other DNA sequences that encode this CDR3 too. V usage is TRBV7-3 and J usage is TRBJ1-1; 10 nucleotides agree with TRBD1. The CDR3 extends over 13 amino acids. Per germline, CDR1 SGHTA and CDR2 FQGTGA. With V trimmed by 4 bases and J by 5 bases, 1 base remained unmatched. CDR3 bases: TGTGCCAGCAGCTCGGACAGGGGGACTGAAGCTTTCTTT. Protein sequence: CASSSDRGTEAFF.

This clone was seen just once. The chain uses TRBV7-9 and TRBJ2-5; D is perhaps TRBD1 or TRBD2 (5 bases each). CDR3 length: 17 amino acids. The V end was cut by 5 bases, the J end by 5 bases, with 24 bases between. Germline CDR1 SEHNR, CDR2 FQNEAQ (reference sequence). The CDR3 DNA sequence: TGTGCCAGCAGCCCCCCCCTTGCAGGCAGGGAGTACGAGACCCAGTACTTC. Encoded protein: CASSPPLAGREYETQYF.

The table lists this clone with a count of one. The genes are TRBV10-3 and TRBJ2-7; D remains ambiguous. Germline V gene data show CDR1 as ENHRY and CDR2 as SYGVKD. V dropped 2 bases and J dropped 3 bases, with 5 bases sitting between them. There are 12 residues in the CDR3. CDR3 region: CAISETDYEQYF. The DNA of the CDR3 is TGTGCCATCAGTGAGACAGACTACGAGCAGTACTTC.

This chain connects TRBV5-6 to TRBJ1-1; no reliable D call. With 0 bases removed from V and 3 bases from J, the gap between germline ends came to 15 bases. This CDR3 is 16 amino acids long. Germline-derived CDR1 and CDR2 are SGHDT and YYEEEE. CDR3 nucleotide sequence: TGTGCCAGCAGCTTGGTTCAGGCGGGTTTGGACACTGAAGCTTTCTTT. Residues: CASSLVQAGLDTEAFF.

The gene calls are TRBV27 and TRBJ2-5; perhaps D is TRBD1 or TRBD2 (6 bases each). Trimming left V 2 bases short and J 4 bases short, with 8 bases between. This CDR3 region has 13 residues. Germline-derived CDR1 and CDR2 are MNHEY and SMNVEV (reference sequence). The CDR3 reads CASSLGGRETQYF. The CDR3 nucleotides are TGTGCCAGCAGTTTAGGGGGGCGAGAGACCCAGTACTTC.

The rearrangement uses TRBV11-1 and TRBJ1-5; D not certain. The CDR3 totals 12 residues. Germline V gives CDR1 SGHAT, CDR2 FQDESV (reference sequence). V lost 1 base and J 5 bases, leaving 3 bases between the germline ends. The CDR3 nucleotides read TGTGCCAGCAGCTTAGAACATCAGCCCCAGCATTTT. Protein product: CASSLEHQPQHF.

CDR3 amino acids: CASNTGFSDQPQHF. Here the CDR3 DNA reads TGTGCCAGCAATACGGGGTTTTCTGATCAGCCCCAGCATTTT. The chain uses TRBV28 and TRBJ1-5, with unresolved D. The CDR3 consists of 14 residues. Germline assignment: CDR1 MDHEN and CDR2 SYDVKM. Trimming removed 7 bases from V and 5 bases from J, with 15 bases in between.